This record looks at one T cell receptor beta chain sequence and its context. Antigen specificity is unknown. These data are taken from a study of shared clonotypes between healthy human individuals. Germline lookup yields CDR1 MNHNY and CDR2 SVGAGI (reference sequence). The V segment lost 6 bases and the J segment 7 bases; nucleotides outside the gene matches: 13. CDR3 length: 15 amino acids. Study conclusions and caveats: Despite large depth, rarefaction showed incomplete sorted-subset sequencing. Between a handful of donors, naive CD4 clonotypes were shared at a level of roughly 5.5%.

Investigators divided CD4+ cells into CD45RA+ naive and CD45RA-negative memory subsets. At a deep level, the assay was run. The assay was immunoSEQ multiplex PCR, and TCRdb's table has in-frame clones only and misses some. The sample has under 2.5 million clones; 85% to 95% are singletons. The V gene is TRBV6-6, the J gene TRBJ2-5; TRBD2 matches 8 bases. The origin of this receptor is a man younger than 35 in good health. Some clones in this sample may be carry-over from other donors' samples. Sequenced sample: naive CD4+ T cells from PBMCs. Indicated subset: CD45RA+ positively selected. CDR3 bases: TGTGCCAGCAGGCAGATTACTAGCGGCACGGGGACCCAGTACTTC. It translates to CASRQITSGTGTQYF.